The subject of this entry is one T cell receptor beta chain. Its antigen is unknown. The data originate from a study of radiotherapy plus CTLA-4 blockade in lung cancer. Sequenced by immunoSEQ multiplex PCR; TCRdb stores in-frame clones only, minus some. The sample records 35,000 to 55,000 clones, about 70% being singletons. With 7 bases clipped from V and 5 bases from J, the junction kept 10 bases outside the gene matches. The CDR3 contains 15 residues. Per the germline V gene, CDR1 is SGHKS and CDR2 is YYEKEE (reference sequence). Study-wide points: The study found tumor-derived TCR clones expanded in blood after radiotherapy plus ipilimumab. Reports identified early blood T cell clone dynamics, with interferon-beta, as the best response predictor.

This chain uses TRBV5-5 with TRBJ1-1; 11 bases agree with TRBD1. The source of this sequence is a human donor with non-small cell lung cancer who had a partial response to radiotherapy plus ipilimumab. The input for sequencing was peripheral blood, taken from a patient treated with radiotherapy plus ipilimumab. The CDR3 loop is CASANPGTGGTEAFF. The CDR3 bases are TGTGCCAGCGCCAACCCCGGGACAGGGGGAACTGAAGCTTTCTTT.